The rows below give T cell receptor beta chains drawn from one sample of a study of blood T cell repertoires in COVID-19. Produced via immunoSEQ multiplex PCR; TCRdb's table is partial and in-frame only. The sample consists of about 20,000 clones, roughly 84% of them appearing once. The sample taken for sequencing was peripheral blood. Source of these receptors: a human donor with active COVID-19. The donor label of this sample is uncertain. Each CDR3 is given with its conserved first and last residue. A D gene is named only where the DNA matches it firmly. Clone size is shown for a subset of rows, as once, few, many or a class of expanded clone.

D | size | J | V | DNA | CDR3
NA | NA | TRBJ1-6 | TRBV4-1 | TGCGCCAGCAGCCAAGATCGCGGGGTTTCCTATAATTCACCCCTCCACTTT | CASSQDRGVSYNSPLHF
TRBD2 | once | TRBJ2-5 | TRBV9 | TGTGCCAGCAGCCCTTGGGGAGGGCGATCGAGTGAGACCCAGTACTTC | CASSPWGGRSSETQYF
NA | NA | TRBJ2-2 | TRBV13 | TGTGCCAGCAGCCCTTGGGAGCTGTTTTTT | CASSPWELFF
TRBD1 | once | TRBJ1-6 | TRBV9 | TGTGCCAGCAGCCCCGGGACAGGGAAGGATTCACCCCTCCACTTT | CASSPGTGKDSPLHF
TRBD1 | NA | TRBJ2-7 | TRBV5-1 | TGCGCCAGCAGCTCCGAACCACAGGGGGCTAGTTCCTACGAGCAGTACTTC | CASSSEPQGASSYEQYF
TRBD1 | NA | TRBJ1-4 | TRBV2 | TGTGCCAGCAGTGAAGCGGGCGGACAGGGGAAAGATCTGTTTTTT | CASSEAGGQGKDLFF
TRBD2 | NA | TRBJ2-3 | TRBV3-1/TRBV3-2 | TGTGCCAGCAGCCAACCGGGACTAGCAGCAGATACGCAGTATTTT | CASSQPGLAADTQYF
NA | NA | TRBJ2-3 | TRBV13 | TGTGCCAGCAGCCGCTTAGCTAGCACAGATACGCAGTATTTT | CASSRLASTDTQYF
NA | NA | TRBJ1-1 | TRBV6-1 | TGTGCCAGCAGGCAACTTGGCCATCAGGGCACTGAAGCTTTCTTT | CASRQLGHQGTEAFF
TRBD2 | NA | TRBJ2-2 | TRBV15 | TGTGCCACCAGCAGAGTTAGCGGGGGGACCGAGGGGGAGCTGTTTTTT | CATSRVSGGTEGELFF
NA | NA | TRBJ2-7 | TRBV27 | TGTGCCAGCAGTAGGGGGGGGGCCTACGAGCAGTACTTC | CASSRGGAYEQYF
TRBD2 | NA | TRBJ2-3 | TRBV7-2 | TGTGCCAGCAGCTTGGGACTAGCGGTCACAGATACGCAGTATTTT | CASSLGLAVTDTQYF
TRBD2 | NA | TRBJ2-7 | TRBV15 | TGTGCCACCAGCCTAAGACGGGGACTAGCGCAAAACAGCTCCTACGAGCAGTACTTC | CATSLRRGLAQNSSYEQYF
TRBD2 | NA | TRBJ2-7 | TRBV4-3 | TGCGCCAGCAGCCCCAGCACTAGCGGGATGGCATACGAGCAGTACTTC | CASSPSTSGMAYEQYF
TRBD1 | NA | TRBJ1-6 | TRBV5-1 | TGCGCCAGCAGCTCGTCTCTAGACAGGGGCTCCTCACCCCTCCACTTT | CASSSSLDRGSSPLHF
NA | NA | TRBJ2-3 | TRBV5-4 | TGTGCCAGCAGCTTGGAGAGAACAGATACGCAGTATTTT | CASSLERTDTQYF
TRBD1 | NA | TRBJ2-1 | TRBV25-1 | TGTGCCAGCAGTGAATCGCGACAGGGATACAATGAGCAGTTCTTC | CASSESRQGYNEQFF
NA | hyperexpanded | TRBJ2-1 | TRBV21-1 | TGTGCCAGCAGCAATAGCGGGAATCCCACCGGTGAGCAGTTCTTC | CASSNSGNPTGEQFF
TRBD2 | NA | TRBJ2-1 | TRBV7-3 | TGTGCCAGCAGCCCGCAGCCCAGCGGGGGGGACAATGAGCAGTTCTTC | CASSPQPSGGDNEQFF
TRBD2 | NA | TRBJ2-3 | TRBV4-1 | TGCGCCAGCAGCCAAGCTCCAGCGGGAGGTGAAGATACGCAGTATTTT | CASSQAPAGGEDTQYF
TRBD1 | NA | TRBJ1-5 | TRBV28 | TGTGCCAGCAGTCCAGGGGGCGGAGGTCAGCCCCAGCATTTT | CASSPGGGGQPQHF
TRBD1 | NA | TRBJ2-7 | TRBV11-3 | TGTGCCAGCAGCTTTGCACAGGGGGCTTACGAGCAGTACTTC | CASSFAQGAYEQYF
NA | NA | TRBJ2-7 | TRBV28 | TGTGCCACCCACAGGGTAGGGTCCTACGAGCAGTACTTC | CATHRVGSYEQYF
TRBD1 | NA | TRBJ1-5 | TRBV5-4 | TGTGCCAGCAGCCTAGACAGGGGGCCCCAGCATTTT | CASSLDRGPQHF
NA | NA | TRBJ2-7 | TRBV7-9 | TGTGCCAGCAGCTTGTTCGACAATACCTACGAGCAGTACTTC | CASSLFDNTYEQYF
NA | NA | TRBJ1-1 | TRBV5-4 | TGTGCCAGCAGCTTGGCCGGACAGCAGAACACTGAAGCTTTCTTT | CASSLAGQQNTEAFF